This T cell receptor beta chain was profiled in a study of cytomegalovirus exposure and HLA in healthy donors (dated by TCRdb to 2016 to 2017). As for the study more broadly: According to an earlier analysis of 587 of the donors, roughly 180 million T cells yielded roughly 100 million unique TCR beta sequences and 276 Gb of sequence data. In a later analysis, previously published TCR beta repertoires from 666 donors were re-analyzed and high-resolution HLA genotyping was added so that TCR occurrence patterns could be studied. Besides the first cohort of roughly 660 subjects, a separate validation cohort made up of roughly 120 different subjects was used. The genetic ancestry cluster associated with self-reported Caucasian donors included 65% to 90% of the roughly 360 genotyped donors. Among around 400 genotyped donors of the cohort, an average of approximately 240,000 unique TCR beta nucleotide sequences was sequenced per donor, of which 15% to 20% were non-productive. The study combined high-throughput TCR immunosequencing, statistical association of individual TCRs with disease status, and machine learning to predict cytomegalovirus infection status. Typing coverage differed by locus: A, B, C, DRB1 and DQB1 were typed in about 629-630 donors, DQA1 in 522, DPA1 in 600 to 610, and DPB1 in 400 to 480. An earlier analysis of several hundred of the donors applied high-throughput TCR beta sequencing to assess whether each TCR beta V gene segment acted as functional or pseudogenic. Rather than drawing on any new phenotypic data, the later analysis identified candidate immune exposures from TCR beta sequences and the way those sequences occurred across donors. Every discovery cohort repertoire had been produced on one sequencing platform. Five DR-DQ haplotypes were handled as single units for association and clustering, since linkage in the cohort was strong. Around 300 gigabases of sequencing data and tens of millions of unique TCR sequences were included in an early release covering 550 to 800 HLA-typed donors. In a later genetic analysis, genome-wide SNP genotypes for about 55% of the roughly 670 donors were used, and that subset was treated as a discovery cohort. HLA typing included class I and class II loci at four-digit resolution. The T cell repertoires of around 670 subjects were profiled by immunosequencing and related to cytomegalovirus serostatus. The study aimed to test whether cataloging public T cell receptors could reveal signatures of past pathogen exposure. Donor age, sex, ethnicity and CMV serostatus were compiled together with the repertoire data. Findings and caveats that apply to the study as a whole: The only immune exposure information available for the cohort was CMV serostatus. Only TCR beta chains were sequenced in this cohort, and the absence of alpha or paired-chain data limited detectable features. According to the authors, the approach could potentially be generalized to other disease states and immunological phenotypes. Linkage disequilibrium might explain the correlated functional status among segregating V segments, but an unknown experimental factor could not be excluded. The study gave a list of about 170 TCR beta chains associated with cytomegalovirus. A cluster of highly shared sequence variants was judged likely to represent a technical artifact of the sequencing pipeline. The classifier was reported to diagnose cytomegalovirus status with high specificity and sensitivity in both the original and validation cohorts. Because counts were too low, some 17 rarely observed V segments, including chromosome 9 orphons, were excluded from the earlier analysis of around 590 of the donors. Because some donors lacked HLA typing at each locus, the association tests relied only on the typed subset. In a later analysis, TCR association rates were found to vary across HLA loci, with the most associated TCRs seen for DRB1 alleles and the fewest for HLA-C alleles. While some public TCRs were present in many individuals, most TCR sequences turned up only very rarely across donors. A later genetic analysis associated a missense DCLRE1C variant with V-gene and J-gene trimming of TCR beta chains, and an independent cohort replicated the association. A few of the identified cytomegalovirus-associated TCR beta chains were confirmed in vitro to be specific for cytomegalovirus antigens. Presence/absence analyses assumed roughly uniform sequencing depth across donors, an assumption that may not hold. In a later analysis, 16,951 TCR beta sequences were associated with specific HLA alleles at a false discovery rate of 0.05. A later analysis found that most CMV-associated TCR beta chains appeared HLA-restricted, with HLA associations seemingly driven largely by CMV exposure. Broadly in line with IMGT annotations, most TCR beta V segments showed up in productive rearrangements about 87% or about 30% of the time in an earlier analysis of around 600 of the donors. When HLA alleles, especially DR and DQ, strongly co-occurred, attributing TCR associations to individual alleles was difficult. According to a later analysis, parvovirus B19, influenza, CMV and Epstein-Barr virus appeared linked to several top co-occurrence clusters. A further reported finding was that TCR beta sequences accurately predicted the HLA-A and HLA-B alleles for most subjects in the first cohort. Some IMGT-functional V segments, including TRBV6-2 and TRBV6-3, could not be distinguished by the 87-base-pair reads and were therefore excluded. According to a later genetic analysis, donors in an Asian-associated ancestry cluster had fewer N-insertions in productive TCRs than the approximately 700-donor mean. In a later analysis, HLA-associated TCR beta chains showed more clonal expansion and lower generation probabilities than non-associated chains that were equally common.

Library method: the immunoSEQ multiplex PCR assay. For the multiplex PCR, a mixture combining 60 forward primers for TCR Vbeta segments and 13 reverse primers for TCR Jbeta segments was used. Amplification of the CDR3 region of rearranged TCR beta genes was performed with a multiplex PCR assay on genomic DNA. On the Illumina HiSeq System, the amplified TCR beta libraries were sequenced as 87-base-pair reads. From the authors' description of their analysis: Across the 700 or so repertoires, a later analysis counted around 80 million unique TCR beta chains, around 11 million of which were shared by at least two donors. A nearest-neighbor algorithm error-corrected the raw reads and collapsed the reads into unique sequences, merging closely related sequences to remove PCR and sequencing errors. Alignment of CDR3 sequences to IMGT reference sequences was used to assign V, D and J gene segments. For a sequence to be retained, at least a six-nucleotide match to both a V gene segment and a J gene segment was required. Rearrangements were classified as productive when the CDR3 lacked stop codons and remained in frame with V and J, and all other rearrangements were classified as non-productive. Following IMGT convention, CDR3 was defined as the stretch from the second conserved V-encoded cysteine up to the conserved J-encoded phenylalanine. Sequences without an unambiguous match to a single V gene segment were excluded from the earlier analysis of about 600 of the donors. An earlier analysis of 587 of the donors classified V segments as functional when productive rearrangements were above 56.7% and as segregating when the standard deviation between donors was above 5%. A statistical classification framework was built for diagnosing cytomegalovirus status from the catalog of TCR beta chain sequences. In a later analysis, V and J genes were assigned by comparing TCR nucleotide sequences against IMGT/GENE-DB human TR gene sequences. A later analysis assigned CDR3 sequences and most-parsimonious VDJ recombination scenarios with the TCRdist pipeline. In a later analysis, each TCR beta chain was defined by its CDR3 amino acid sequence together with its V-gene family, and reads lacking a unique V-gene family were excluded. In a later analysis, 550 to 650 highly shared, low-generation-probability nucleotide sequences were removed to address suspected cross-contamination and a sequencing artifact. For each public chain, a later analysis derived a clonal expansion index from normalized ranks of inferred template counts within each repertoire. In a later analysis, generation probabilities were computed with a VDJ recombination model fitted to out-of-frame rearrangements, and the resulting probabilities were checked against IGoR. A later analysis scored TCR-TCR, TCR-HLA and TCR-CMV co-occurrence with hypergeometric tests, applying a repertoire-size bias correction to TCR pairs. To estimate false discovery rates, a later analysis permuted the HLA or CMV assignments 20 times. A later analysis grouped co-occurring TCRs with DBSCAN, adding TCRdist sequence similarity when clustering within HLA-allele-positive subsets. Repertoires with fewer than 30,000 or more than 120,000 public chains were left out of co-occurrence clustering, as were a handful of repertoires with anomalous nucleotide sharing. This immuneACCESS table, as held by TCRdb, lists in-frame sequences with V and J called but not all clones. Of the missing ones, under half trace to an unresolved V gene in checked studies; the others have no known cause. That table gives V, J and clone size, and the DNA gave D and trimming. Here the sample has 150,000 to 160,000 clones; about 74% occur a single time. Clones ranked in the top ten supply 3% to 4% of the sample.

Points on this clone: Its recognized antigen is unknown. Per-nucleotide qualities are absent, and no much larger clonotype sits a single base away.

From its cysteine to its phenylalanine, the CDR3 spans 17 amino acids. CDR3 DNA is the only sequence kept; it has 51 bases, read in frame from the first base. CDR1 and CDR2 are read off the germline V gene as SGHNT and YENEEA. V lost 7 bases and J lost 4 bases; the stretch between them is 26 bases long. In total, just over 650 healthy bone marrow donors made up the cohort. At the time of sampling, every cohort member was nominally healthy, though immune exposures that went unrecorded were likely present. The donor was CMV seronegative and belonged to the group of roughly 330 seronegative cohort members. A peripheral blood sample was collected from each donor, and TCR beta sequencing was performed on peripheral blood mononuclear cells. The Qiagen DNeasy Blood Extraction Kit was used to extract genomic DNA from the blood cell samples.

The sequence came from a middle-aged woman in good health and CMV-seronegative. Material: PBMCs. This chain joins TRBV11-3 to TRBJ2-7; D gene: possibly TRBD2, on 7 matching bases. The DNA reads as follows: TGTGCCAGCACCGTTGGGAGGGACACAAAATACTTATACGAGCAGTACTTC. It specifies CASTVGRDTKYLYEQYF.